This T cell receptor beta chain was captured by sequencing in a study of T cell responses to AZD1222 COVID-19 vaccine. Whole-study results and caveats: Donor demographics were predominantly white British with a female majority; clonal diversity may be underestimated. Only a handful of people who got AZD1222 tested seropositive at baseline.

A word on this clone: Its antigen remains unknown.

Germline assignment: CDR1 SGDLS and CDR2 YYNGEE. Trimming took 2 bases from V and 8 from J, leaving 8 bases between them. There are 13 residues in the CDR3. Produced via immunoSEQ multiplex PCR; TCRdb's table is partial and in-frame only. Of some 80,000 clones detected, approximately 80% appear once; the ten largest clones hold roughly a quarter. This sequence originates from an adult who received the MenACWY meningococcal vaccine as a control. The material was peripheral blood, obtained 28 days after the second dose of the MenACWY control vaccine. The chain has TRBV9 and TRBJ1-6; the D is unclear. The CDR3: CASSVSTDSPLHF. Here the CDR3 DNA reads TGTGCCAGCAGCGTGTCAACGGATTCACCCCTCCACTTT.